This T cell receptor beta chain comes out of a study of Graves' ophthalmopathy and Graves' hyperthyroidism. About the study: At initial diagnosis, peripheral blood was obtained, and this preceded any treatment.

Turning to this clonotype: A read error is possible here, since a much larger clone lies one base away. The CDR3 ends on some other residue instead of the conserved phenylalanine or tryptophan, so this is likely a read error.

Amplifying from RNA transcripts, the study obtained TCR beta CDR3 regions. RT-PCR with HTBI primers came first, then second-round multiplex PCR. TCRdb reprocessed the multiplex PCR reads with MiXCR, giving one entry per CDR3 protein. The data show about 740,000 distinct CDR3 sequences, with 40% seen just once and 40% to 45% held by the top ten. Moderately to severely active ophthalmopathy under 3 months, CAS at least 3, NOSPECS at least 4. Other autoimmune diseases, uncontrolled infections, pregnancy or lactation led to the exclusion of patients. The V gene's germline CDR1 is ENHRY and CDR2 SYGVKD. Unmatched junction bases numbered 2, after V lost 0 bases and J lost 4 bases. This CDR3 has 14 amino acids.

This TCR was recovered from an adult man with Graves' ophthalmopathy. Sequenced: peripheral blood. V gene TRBV10-3 combines with J gene TRBJ1-1, with 7 bases that match TRBD1. CDR3 in DNA: TGTGCCATCAGTGAGTCGAGGGACAGCACTGAAGCTTTCTAT. Protein: CAISESRDSTEAFY.